A single sample is the source of the 10 T cell receptor beta chains below, sequenced in a study of T cell repertoires in cytomegalovirus infection. Using its own MiXCR run on the reads, TCRdb lists one record per CDR3 protein. There are approximately 1,000,000 distinct CDR3 sequences in the sample; approximately 31% occur only once, and roughly 13% lies in the top ten. These TCRs' antigens remain unknown. Specimen: cultured CD8+ T cells from PBMCs, collected from culture after CMV antigen stimulation. The receptors were sampled from a human donor in good health (CMV status not recorded). Some clones in this sample may be carry-over from other donors' samples.

This clonotype was seen just once. J is TRBJ1-1 and V is TRBV29-1; D gene uncertain. With 3 bases removed from V and 0 bases from J, the gap between germline ends came to 8 bases. Germline CDR1 SQVTM, CDR2 ANQGSEA. CDR3 length: 13 amino acids. The CDR3 DNA sequence: TGCAGCGTTGATGAAGGTTTGAACACTGAAGCTTTCTTT. The encoded protein is CSVDEGLNTEAFF.

The chain employs TRBV6-5 and TRBJ2-3; the D gene is possibly TRBD1 (5 bases). CDR1 and CDR2 from the germline V gene are MNHEY and SVGAGI. Trimming stripped 0 bases from V and 6 bases from J, with 13 bases between. This CDR3 is 15 amino acids long. The CDR3 sequence is CASSYSRQLWDTQYF. The DNA for the CDR3 is TGTGCCAGCAGTTACTCGAGACAGCTTTGGGATACGCAGTATTTT.

The V call is TRBV7-2, the J call TRBJ2-1; a weak D match, TRBD1 (5 bases). Germline V gene sequence: CDR1 SGHTA, CDR2 FQGNSA. CDR3 length equals 15 residues. V gave up 5 bases and J gave up 0 bases, with 11 bases separating them. CDR3 loop: CASSPGQASYNEQFF. CDR3 DNA: TGTGCCAGCAGCCCCGGACAAGCCTCCTACAATGAGCAGTTCTTC.

This clonotype was picked up many times. CDR3 residues: CASSLGNPTVQFF. The CDR3 coding sequence is TGTGCCAGCAGCTTAGGAAATCCGACGGTACAGTTCTTC. The V gene is TRBV7-2, the J gene TRBJ2-1, with D unresolved. V was clipped by 1 base and J by 13 bases, with 14 bases between them. This CDR3 is 13 amino acids long. Germline-derived CDR1 and CDR2 are SGHTA and FQGNSA.

This clonotype has at least ten counts. For the CDR3, the DNA is TGTGCCAGCAGCTTAGGTTACGGGACAAGCTACAATGAGCAGTTCTTC. Amino acids: CASSLGYGTSYNEQFF. This rearrangement joins TRBV7-9 to TRBJ2-1; tentatively, D is TRBD1 (6 bases). Germline V lookup: CDR1 SEHNR, CDR2 FQNEAQ (reference sequence). The CDR3 covers 16 residues. V lost 1 base and J 3 bases, leaving 13 bases between the germline ends. The whole variable domain, remainder taken from reference TRBV7-9 and TRBJ2-1, is DTGVSQNPRHKITKRGQNVTFRCDPISEHNRLYWYRQTLGQGPEFLTYFQNEAQLEKSRLLSDRFSAERPKGSFSTLEIQRTEQGDSAMYLCASSLGYGTSYNEQFFGPGTRLTVL.

This clonotype appeared a few times. This chain uses TRBV27 with TRBJ1-1, with 9 bases lining up with TRBD1. The CDR3 is 17 amino acids. The germline CDR1 and CDR2 sequences are MNHEY and SMNVEV (reference sequence). Trimming removed 4 bases from V and 0 bases from J; junction bases left unmatched: 9. CDR3 coding DNA: TGTGCCAGCAGTTCCCTGGGGACAGGGTCAATGAACACTGAAGCTTTCTTT. As protein: CASSSLGTGSMNTEAFF.

This clonotype came up a few times. The gene calls are TRBV2 and TRBJ2-1; D uncertain. Trimming left V 6 bases short and J 12 bases short, with 9 bases between. The CDR3 contains 10 residues. The germline gives CDR1 SNHLY, CDR2 FYNNEI. The CDR3 DNA follows: TGTGCCAGCAGCTCCCGGTGGCAGTTCTTC. The encoded protein is CASSSRWQFF.

This clonotype was seen repeatedly, ten times or more. CDR3 DNA sequence: TGTGCCAGCAGTTACTCGGGCAGCGGGGGGGCTCCCGAGCAGTTCTTC. This sequence encodes CASSYSGSGGAPEQFF. The chain recombines TRBV6-2 or TRBV6-3 with TRBJ2-1, with 10 bases fitting TRBD2. CDR3 length equals 16 residues. Germline CDR1 is MNHEY and CDR2 is SVGEGT. V shed 0 bases and J 10 bases; nucleotides not matched to a gene: 9.

This chain connects TRBV6-5 to TRBJ1-1; D is ambiguous. The CDR3 runs 13 residues. Germline V gene lookup returns CDR1 MNHEY and CDR2 SVGAGI. V was clipped by 0 bases and J by 2 bases, with 4 bases between them. The CDR3 DNA is TGTGCCAGCAGTTACTCGATCAACACTGAAGCTTTCTTT. Its translation: CASSYSINTEAFF.

This clonotype was seen a few times. The V and J genes are TRBV6-1 and TRBJ1-2, with 8 bases aligning to TRBD1. The CDR3 loop spans 17 amino acids. Trimming took 4 bases from V and 0 from J; bases not matched to a gene: 10. CDR1 is MNHNS, CDR2 SASEGT, per germline. The CDR3 is CASSASPRGHPNYGYTF. The CDR3 DNA follows: TGTGCCAGCAGTGCCTCCCCCAGGGGGCATCCTAACTATGGCTACACCTTC.